The 21 T cell receptor beta chains reported below all come from one sample, sequenced in a study of T cells after yellow fever vaccination. TCRdb re-called the 5' RACE reads through MiXCR, storing one row per CDR3 protein. The sample comprises about 220,000 distinct CDR3 sequences, approximately 3% of which are singletons, and 3.2% rests with the top ten. The sample in question was CD4+ T cells sorted from PBMCs, obtained 10 days after the yellow fever booster vaccination. The receptor source for this set is a man aged 18 to 29 who received the YFV17D yellow fever vaccine.

Only a few counts were recorded for this clonotype. V is TRBV9 and J is TRBJ2-3; D remains unclear. Germline V gene sequence: CDR1 SGDLS, CDR2 YYNGEE. V was trimmed by 2 bases and J by 4 bases, leaving 8 bases between them. The CDR3 has 13 amino acids. As DNA, the CDR3 is TGTGCCAGCAGCGTTGACCGGGCAGATACGCAGTATTTT. This translates into CASSVDRADTQYF.

The CDR3 nucleotides read TGCAGTGCTAGCAGGGCCTCATCTGGAAACACCATATATTTT. Protein product: CSASRASSGNTIYF. The V call is TRBV20-1, the J call TRBJ1-3; possibly TRBD1 for D (5 bases). The length of the CDR3 is 14 residues. V was shortened by 3 bases and J by 1 base, with 10 bases between the two germline ends. Per germline, CDR1 DFQATT and CDR2 SNEGSKA (reference sequence).

In its sample, this clonotype was seen many times. V is TRBV5-1 and J is TRBJ2-2, with 7 bases identical to TRBD1. J was trimmed by 0 bases and V by 4 bases; bases with no gene match: 3. The germline CDR1 and CDR2 sequences are SGHRS and YFSETQ. CDR3 size: 15 residues. In DNA form, the CDR3 reads TGCGCCAGCAGCCGCGGACAGGCGAACACCGGGGAGCTGTTTTTT. Translation: CASSRGQANTGELFF. The whole variable domain, filled in from reference TRBV5-1 and TRBJ2-2, reads KAGVTQTPRYLIKTRGQQVTLSCSPISGHRSVSWYQQTPGQGLQFLFEYFSETQRNKGNFPGRFSGRQFSNSRSEMNVSTLELGDSALYLCASSRGQANTGELFFGEGSRLTVL.

The chain combines TRBV6-5 with TRBJ1-2, with D possibly TRBD1 on 5 matching bases. The CDR3 is 17 residues long. Germline V gives CDR1 MNHEY, CDR2 SVGAGI. V lost 8 bases and J lost 2, with 24 bases in between. CDR3 sequence: CASLRAGSTPGNYGYTF. CDR3 nucleotides: TGTGCCAGCCTTAGGGCAGGGAGCACGCCTGGGAACTATGGCTACACCTTC.

This clonotype was recorded a few times. The J gene is TRBJ1-5, the V gene TRBV6-6; TRBD1 aligns across 8 bases. Looked up from germline, CDR1 is MNHNY and CDR2 is SVGAGI (reference sequence). The CDR3 loop spans 14 amino acids. The ends lost 6 bases at V and 13 bases at J; junction bases unmatched: 14. The chain's CDR3 is CASRHQALQGDQHF. For the CDR3, the DNA is TGTGCCAGCAGACACCAAGCTCTACAGGGGGATCAGCATTTT.

There are many counts of this clonotype. This chain uses TRBV27 with TRBJ1-2; 7 bases map to TRBD1. Losses at the gene ends were 6 bases for V and 4 bases for J; bases not matched to a gene: 8. Germline CDR1 and CDR2: MNHEY and SMNVEV (reference sequence). CDR3 size: 14 residues. The CDR3 sequence is CASSPRQGFYGYTF. As DNA, the CDR3 is TGTGCCAGCAGCCCCAGACAGGGCTTCTATGGCTACACCTTC.

The table lists this clonotype with many counts. The chain recombines TRBV29-1 with TRBJ1-5; D is perhaps TRBD1 (5 bases). Germline-derived CDR1 and CDR2 are SQVTM and ANQGSEA. This CDR3 has 16 amino acids. V was clipped by 4 bases and J by 4 bases, with 20 bases between them. CDR3 residues: CSVVLTVPWKNQPQHF. As DNA, the CDR3 is TGCAGCGTTGTCCTGACAGTGCCCTGGAAAAATCAGCCCCAGCATTTT.

At least ten counts were recorded for this clonotype. The J gene is TRBJ1-2, the V gene TRBV9, with 7 bases aligning to TRBD1. The CDR3 is 14 residues long. The trim removed 3 bases at V and 5 bases at J, leaving 7 bases unmatched. The germline V gene encodes CDR1 SGDLS and CDR2 YYNGEE. CDR3 sequence reads: CASSGTTGSYGYTF. CDR3 nucleotide sequence: TGTGCCAGCAGCGGAACGACAGGGTCTTATGGCTACACCTTC. Complete variable domain (other parts from reference TRBV9 and TRBJ1-2): DSGVTQTPKHLITATGQRVTLRCSPRSGDLSVYWYQQSLDQGLQFLIQYYNGEERAKGNILERFSAQQFPDLHSELNLSSLELGDSALYFCASSGTTGSYGYTFGSGTRLTVV.

This clonotype was counted between two and nine times. The chain combines TRBV20-1 with TRBJ2-2, with a weak D call TRBD2 (6 bases). Germline assignment: CDR1 DFQATT and CDR2 SNEGSKA (reference sequence). V lost 3 bases and J 6 bases, leaving 11 bases between the germline ends. The CDR3 is made up of 13 amino acids. The chain's CDR3 is CSAREGSAGELFF. The CDR3 DNA reads as TGCAGTGCTAGGGAGGGTTCGGCCGGGGAGCTGTTTTTT.

This clonotype came up a few times. The rearrangement links TRBV15 to TRBJ2-6, with unresolved D. With 0 bases removed from V and 0 bases from J, the gap between germline ends came to 6 bases. Germline CDR1 and CDR2: LNHNV and YYDKDF (reference sequence). The CDR3 sequence is 16 residues long. As DNA, the CDR3 is TGTGCCACCAGCAGAGACAGGATCTCTGGGGCCAACGTCCTGACTTTC. Translation gives CATSRDRISGANVLTF. Drawing the rest from reference TRBV15 and TRBJ2-6, the complete variable domain is DAMVIQNPRYQVTQFGKPVTLSCSQTLNHNVMYWYQQKSSQAPKLLFHYYDKDFNNEADTPDNFQSRRPNTSFCFLDIRSPGLGDTAMYLCATSRDRISGANVLTFGAGSRLTVL.

This clonotype was counted at least ten times. The V gene is TRBV12-5, the J gene TRBJ2-5; perhaps TRBD2 as D (5 bases). V lost 6 bases and J lost 5, with 19 bases in between. Germline V gene data show CDR1 as LGHNT and CDR2 as FRNRAP. The CDR3 spans 15 residues. This chain's CDR3 is CASGLSGSGRETQYF. In nucleotides, the CDR3 is TGTGCTAGTGGCCTGTCGGGGTCAGGCCGGGAGACCCAGTACTTC.

V usage is TRBV4-2 and J usage is TRBJ2-5, with a tentative D call TRBD1 (6 bases). Germline assignment: CDR1 LGHNA and CDR2 YNFKEQ. Trimming took 2 bases from V and 5 from J, leaving 9 bases between them. The CDR3 has 13 residues. The CDR3 DNA reads as TGTGCCAGCAGCCAACAGGGGAAGGAGACCCAGTACTTC. This codes for CASSQQGKETQYF.

This clonotype was observed a few times. The chain uses TRBV5-4 and TRBJ2-3; TRBD2 aligns across 8 bases. The CDR3 covers 15 residues. CDR1 is SGHNT and CDR2 is YYREEE in the germline V gene (reference sequence). V trimming: 4 bases; J trimming: 4 bases; junction bases outside the gene matches: 8. Here the CDR3 reads CASSPGTRLADTQYF. The CDR3 DNA sequence: TGTGCCAGCAGCCCCGGGACTAGACTCGCAGATACGCAGTATTTT.

This clonotype was counted only a few times. The gene calls are TRBV12-3 or TRBV12-4 and TRBJ2-7; unclear D gene. The V gene lost 1 base and the J gene lost 5 bases, with 12 bases spanning the gap. This CDR3 is 14 amino acids long. Here the CDR3 reads CASSLEGTNHEQYF. The CDR3 DNA is TGTGCCAGCAGTTTAGAGGGTACAAACCACGAGCAGTACTTC.

The chain combines TRBV6-6 with TRBJ1-3; the D is unclear. CDR3 length: 14 amino acids. Trimming pared 2 bases from V and 2 bases from J, leaving 7 bases between. CDR1 is MNHNY and CDR2 is SVGAGI in the germline V gene (reference sequence). CDR3 loop: CASSYPVTGNTIYF. The DNA of the CDR3 is TGTGCCAGCAGTTACCCCGTGACTGGAAACACCATATATTTT.

This clonotype has ten or more counts. This chain links TRBV6-5 with TRBJ2-7; 9 nucleotides agree with TRBD1. Germline loops: CDR1 MNHEY, CDR2 SVGAGI. The junction had 2 bases not matched to a gene; V was cut back by 6 bases and J by 2 bases. The CDR3 has 13 amino acids. CDR3 in DNA: TGTGCCAGCAGACGGACAGGGGCCTACGAGCAGTACGTC. It encodes CASRRTGAYEQYV.

This clonotype was seen repeatedly, ten times or more. This sequence joins TRBV10-3 and TRBJ1-3; 7 bases are a match to TRBD1. There are 15 residues in the CDR3. The V gene's germline CDR1 is ENHRY and CDR2 SYGVKD. V shed 9 bases and J 0 bases; nucleotides not matched to a gene: 8. This CDR3 is CAIRQGLGSGNTIYF. The CDR3 nucleotides are TGTGCCATAAGACAGGGTCTCGGCTCTGGAAACACCATATATTTT.

This clonotype was counted ten times or more. The chain combines TRBV18 with TRBJ2-4; the match to TRBD1 covers 12 bases. CDR1 and CDR2 (germline): KGHSH, LQKENI. The CDR3 has 20 amino acids. V trimming: 2 bases; J trimming: 6 bases; junction bases outside the gene matches: 17. CDR3 nucleotides: TGTGCCAGCTCACCAAGACCCGGGACAGGGGGCGCTCAGACGGCAAACATTCAGTACTTC. Protein sequence: CASSPRPGTGGAQTANIQYF. Looking up the rest from reference TRBV18 and TRBJ2-4 gives the full variable domain: NAGVMQNPRHLVRRRGQEARLRCSPMKGHSHVYWYRQLPEEGLKFMVYLQKENIIDESGMPKERFSAEFPKEGPSILRIQQVVRGDSAAYFCASSPRPGTGGAQTANIQYFGAGTRLSVL.

This clonotype appeared a few times. The chain combines TRBV5-1 with TRBJ2-7; 7 positions agree with TRBD2. The CDR3 totals 14 residues. Germline CDR1 reads SGHRS; CDR2 reads YFSETQ. Trimming at V came to 0 bases and at J to 2 bases, leaving 2 bases not matched to a gene. The CDR3 sequence is CASSLVAGAYEQYV. For the CDR3, the DNA is TGCGCCAGCAGCTTGGTTGCGGGGGCCTACGAGCAGTACGTC.

The table lists this clonotype with many counts. V gene TRBV5-1 combines with J gene TRBJ2-3; 10 positions agree with TRBD2. The germline gives CDR1 SGHRS, CDR2 YFSETQ. The J segment lost 3 bases and the V segment lost 0 bases, leaving 7 bases of the junction unmatched. CDR3 size: 17 residues. The CDR3 coding sequence is TGCGCCAGCAGCTTGGCCTCTAGCGGGGGTCCAACAGATACGCAGTATTTT. Its protein is CASSLASSGGPTDTQYF.

The chain uses TRBV9 and TRBJ2-3; D is possibly TRBD1 or TRBD2 (5 bases each). The V gene's germline CDR1 is SGDLS and CDR2 YYNGEE. V was clipped by 7 bases and J by 0 bases, with 12 bases between them. This CDR3 is 14 amino acids long. In DNA form, the CDR3 reads TGTGCCAGCCCTCCGGGACGAAGCACAGATACGCAGTATTTT. This sequence encodes CASPPGRSTDTQYF.